This T cell receptor (beta chain) was obtained from a study of CD8+CD57+ T cells in acquired aplastic anemia. On the study more broadly: The mean DNA yield obtained from sorted CD4+ and CD8+ cells came to approximately 3 ug. CD4+ reads averaged about 11 million in healthy donors. The study's findings and limits: CD8+ Simpson's diversity did not differ significantly between patients and controls. Found in both controls and patients were approximately 29 CD8+ CDR3 sequences.

The template used for profiling TCR beta VDJ and CDR3 was genomic DNA. TCRdb analysed the reads with MiXCR anew, one entry per CDR3 protein. This table holds 150,000 to 200,000 distinct CDR3 sequences, roughly 40% found once. The CDR3 sequence is 16 residues long. Germline assignment: CDR1 SGHAT and CDR2 FQDESV (reference sequence). Unmatched junction bases numbered 6, after V lost 5 bases and J lost 4 bases. The count of this clonotype is one. Its antigen is currently unknown. This rearrangement joins TRBV11-1 to TRBJ2-1; TRBD2 matches 12 bases. Sequenced material: sorted CD4+, CD8+, or CD8+CD57+ T cells (not recorded which) from PBMCs. The clonotype comes from a human donor in good health. The CDR3 reads CASSLPGTSGYNEQFF. CDR3 in DNA: TGTGCCAGCAGCCTCCCCGGGACTAGCGGGTACAATGAGCAGTTCTTC.